Only one count was recorded for the clone carrying this T cell receptor beta chain. Germline values: CDR1 SGHRS, CDR2 YFSETQ. The CDR3 spans 14 residues. V was pared by 4 bases and J by 5 bases, with 15 bases between. The sample belongs to a study of blood T cell repertoires in COVID-19. Study-level information: Both acute and convalescent COVID-19 samples were obtained from the United States, Italy and Spain. Sources were T cells, B-cell-depleted T cells, or PBMCs; the material itself was cDNA or gDNA.

Per the original methods: Researchers report that nucleated cell counts were estimated from reference gene primer amplification. Assay used: immunoSEQ multiplex PCR; TCRdb lists only in-frame clones, some missing. From that table come the V and J calls and clone size; the DNA was used to work out D and trimming. Seen here are under 200,000 clones, less than 90% observed once, and the top ten hold over 12%. The TCR comes from a man younger than 35 with active or convalescent COVID-19. V usage is TRBV5-1 and J usage is TRBJ1-1, with D perhaps matching TRBD1 (5 bases). The sample was peripheral blood. In DNA form, the CDR3 reads TGCGCCAGCAGCCCCCAGGGAGGGAGAACTGAAGCTTTCTTT. It codes for CASSPQGGRTEAFF.